The 20 T cell receptor beta chains below all came from one sample that was sequenced in a study of CD4 T cells in relation to SARS-CoV-2 and coronaviruses (dated by TCRdb to the early 2020s). CD4+ T cells from unexposed donors were collected before the COVID-19 pandemic (2011-2018). The EasySep CD4+ T cell isolation kit was used to isolate CD4+ T cells once the cultures had run for under 11 days. No antigen has been identified for these receptors. Library creation used the immunoSEQ multiplex PCR assay. In its TCRdb copy, this immuneACCESS table keeps in-frame sequences only and misses some clones. Where compared with another copy, unresolved V genes explain less than half of these, and the others have no known cause. The sample contains under 20,000 clones, 77% of them found a single time. Under 35% of the sample is taken by the ten largest. The sample consisted of CD4+ T cells from PBMCs, cultured in vitro. The receptors stem from a human donor in good health.

The chain carries TRBV19 and TRBJ2-3; the D is unclear. The CDR3 has 13 residues. V was clipped by 5 bases and J by 1 base, with 7 bases between them. CDR1 is LNHDA, CDR2 SQIVND, per germline (reference sequence). CDR3 residues: CASSDRGTDTQYF. In DNA, the CDR3 is TGTGCCAGTAGTGATCGCGGCACAGATACGCAGTATTTT.

There are a few counts of this clone. V and J are TRBV12-3 or TRBV12-4 and TRBJ1-6; no clear D gene. CDR3 length: 13 residues. Trimming pared 3 bases from V and 9 bases from J, leaving 9 bases between. The CDR3 DNA reads as TGTGCCAGCAGTTTGAATCTCCGTTCACCCCTCCACTTT. Residues: CASSLNLRSPLHF.

This clone was picked up one time. The rearrangement joins TRBV10-2 to TRBJ2-3, with D tentatively TRBD2 (5 bases). This CDR3 contains 16 residues. V was trimmed by 0 bases and J by 2 bases, leaving 12 bases between them. CDR1 is WSHSY, CDR2 SAAADI, per germline. The CDR3 reads CASSESRAGFTDTQYF. The DNA of the CDR3 is TGCGCCAGCAGTGAGTCCCGGGCGGGCTTCACAGATACGCAGTATTTT.

V usage is TRBV5-1 and J usage is TRBJ2-2; 8 bases fit TRBD1. V lost 7 bases to trimming and J lost 8 bases; unmatched junction nucleotides: 4. Germline CDR1 reads SGHRS; CDR2 reads YFSETQ. This CDR3 has 12 amino acids. In DNA, the CDR3 is TGCGCCAGCTGGACAGGGATAGGGGAGCTGTTTTTT. It is translated as CASWTGIGELFF.

The V call is TRBV6-2 or TRBV6-3, the J call TRBJ1-5, with a weak D call TRBD1 (5 bases). Trimming removed 4 bases at V and 5 bases at J, with 9 bases between. The CDR3 covers 13 residues. The germline gives CDR1 MNHEY, CDR2 SVGEGT. CDR3 nucleotide sequence: TGTGCCAGCAGTTCCGACAGTCATCAGCCCCAGCATTTT. It codes for CASSSDSHQPQHF.

This chain connects TRBV2 to TRBJ1-5; 8 positions agree with TRBD1. Germline V gene lookup returns CDR1 SNHLY and CDR2 FYNNEI. Trimming cost V 4 bases and J 9 bases; bases outside gene matches: 2. The CDR3 length is 12 residues. CDR3 loop: CASSVDRGPQHF. The DNA of the CDR3 is TGTGCCAGCAGTGTCGACAGGGGGCCCCAGCATTTT.

The chain has TRBV5-1 and TRBJ1-4, with 8 positions matching TRBD1. V lost 4 bases and J lost 5; bases outside the gene matches: 7. The CDR3 spans 15 residues. Germline V gives CDR1 SGHRS, CDR2 YFSETQ. The CDR3 bases are TGCGCCAGCAGCCTAGGGACAGGCGTGAATGAAAAACTGTTTTTT. Its protein product is CASSLGTGVNEKLFF.

This clone was counted a few times. This rearrangement joins TRBV10-1 to TRBJ1-3, with 8 bases that match TRBD1. CDR3 length: 15 residues. CDR1 and CDR2 from the germline V gene are WNHNN and SYGVQD (reference sequence). V shed 2 bases and J 3 bases; nucleotides not matched to a gene: 3. In nucleotides, the CDR3 is TGCGCCAGCAGTGAGGGGACAGGAGGTGGAAACACCATATATTTT. Its translation: CASSEGTGGGNTIYF.

This clone is large (0.1 to 1%) within its sample. This rearrangement joins TRBV11-3 to TRBJ1-1; D is uncertain. V was clipped by 4 bases and J by 1 base, with 7 bases between them. This CDR3 comprises 13 residues. Germline-derived CDR1 and CDR2 are SGHNT and YENEEA. The CDR3 DNA sequence: TGTGCCAGCAGCTCCCGAAGGAACACTGAAGCTTTCTTT. It codes for CASSSRRNTEAFF.

This clone was recorded once. In DNA, the CDR3 is TGTGCCATCAGAGGGACAGTGAACACTGAAGCTTTCTTT. It codes for CAIRGTVNTEAFF. The chain carries TRBV10-3 and TRBJ1-1, with TRBD1 matching over 7 bases. After removal of 6 bases from V and 0 bases from J, the junction contained 1 base not matched to a gene. There are 13 residues in the CDR3. Germline V lookup: CDR1 ENHRY, CDR2 SYGVKD.

The chain has TRBV6-5 and TRBJ1-5, with unresolved D. CDR1 MNHEY and CDR2 SVGAGI come from the germline V gene. V dropped 8 bases and J dropped 1 base, with 9 bases sitting between them. This CDR3 contains 13 residues. The CDR3 here is CASRVQSNQPQHF. The CDR3 DNA sequence: TGTGCCAGCCGCGTGCAAAGCAATCAGCCCCAGCATTTT.

This rearrangement joins TRBV5-1 to TRBJ2-1, with 9 nucleotides matching TRBD2. There are 15 residues in the CDR3. Losses at the gene ends were 4 bases for V and 2 bases for J; bases not matched to a gene: 4. Looked up from germline, CDR1 is SGHRS and CDR2 is YFSETQ. This chain's CDR3 is CASSISGGTYNEQFF. In DNA, the CDR3 is TGCGCCAGCAGCATTAGCGGGGGAACCTACAATGAGCAGTTCTTC.

Of note for this clone: This sample also contains other DNA sequences that code for the same CDR3. J is TRBJ1-1 and V is TRBV11-2; 8 bases match TRBD1. The CDR3 has 15 amino acids. CDR1 SGHAT and CDR2 FQNNGV come from the germline V gene. V lost 3 bases and J lost 1; bases outside the gene matches: 4. The CDR3 DNA is TGTGCCAGCAGCTTGCAGGGGGCAGGGAACACTGAAGCTTTCTTT. Protein: CASSLQGAGNTEAFF.

This chain uses TRBV9 with TRBJ2-3, with D maybe TRBD2 (5 bases). In germline, CDR1 is SGDLS, CDR2 YYNGEE. The CDR3 has 13 residues. V was clipped by 2 bases and J by 4 bases, with 8 bases between them. The CDR3 reads CASSVTLADTQYF. CDR3 bases: TGTGCCAGCAGCGTGACACTAGCAGATACGCAGTATTTT.

This chain joins TRBV10-1 and TRBJ1-3; the D gene is possibly TRBD1 (5 bases). The germline V gene has CDR1 WNHNN and CDR2 SYGVQD (reference sequence). The CDR3 runs 16 residues. Trimming took off 5 bases at V and 0 bases at J, with 14 bases between the two ends. In DNA, the CDR3 is TGCGCCAGCAGTCCCAGGACCGGGGGCTCTGGAAACACCATATATTTT. Translation: CASSPRTGGSGNTIYF.

This clone came up a few times. The V call is TRBV2, the J call TRBJ2-1; D not certain. The length of the CDR3 is 16 residues. CDR1 and CDR2 from the germline V gene are SNHLY and FYNNEI. Between the trimmed V and J ends, which lost 5 bases and 0 bases, there was a span of 14 bases. This CDR3 reads CASSPMVLRSYNEQFF. Written as DNA, the CDR3 is TGTGCCAGCAGTCCTATGGTCTTGCGCTCCTACAATGAGCAGTTCTTC.

The rearrangement links TRBV6-2 or TRBV6-3 to TRBJ2-7, with a tentative D call TRBD1 (5 bases). Germline V gene sequence: CDR1 MNHEY, CDR2 SVGEGT. Trimming pared 1 base from V and 3 bases from J, leaving 10 bases between. This CDR3 region has 14 residues. CDR3 DNA: TGTGCCAGCAGTTACTACACAGGCAACTACGAGCAGTACTTC. Translating it yields CASSYYTGNYEQYF.

V gene TRBV11-2 combines with J gene TRBJ1-4; D may be TRBD1 (5 bases). The CDR3 extends over 15 amino acids. The V end lost 6 bases, the J end lost 4 bases, and 15 bases lay between the germline ends. The V gene's germline CDR1 is SGHAT and CDR2 FQNNGV. The CDR3: CASRRPGRLNEKLFF. The CDR3, as DNA: TGTGCCAGCAGGCGACCGGGACGACTTAATGAAAAACTGTTTTTT.

V usage is TRBV6-5 and J usage is TRBJ1-2, with D tentatively TRBD1 (5 bases). The V gene lost 6 bases and the J gene lost 1 base, with 12 bases spanning the gap. The germline gives CDR1 MNHEY, CDR2 SVGAGI. This CDR3 is built from 14 residues. The CDR3 sequence is CASRPAGGNYGYTF. CDR3 coding DNA: TGTGCCAGCAGGCCAGCGGGGGGTAACTATGGCTACACCTTC.

The CDR3 DNA reads as TGTGCCAGCAGCTTAGACGGGGGTAGCACAGATACGCAGTATTTT. Residues: CASSLDGGSTDTQYF. The chain combines TRBV7-2 with TRBJ2-3; TRBD2 might be the D (6 bases). There are 15 residues in the CDR3. In germline, CDR1 is SGHTA, CDR2 FQGNSA. With 1 base removed from V and 0 bases from J, the gap between germline ends came to 8 bases.